This T cell receptor (beta chain) originates from a study of T cell responses to AZD1222 COVID-19 vaccine. TCRdb keeps only in-frame clones here, not all; method: immunoSEQ multiplex PCR. The data contain about 140,000 clones, roughly nine tenths of them singletons. The length of the CDR3 is 14 residues. Germline lookup yields CDR1 SSHAT and CDR2 FNYEAQ (reference sequence). Trimming cost V 6 bases and J 9 bases, with 18 bases left between them. This clone was seen only once. The sequencing here drew on peripheral blood, taken 28 days after the second AZD1222 dose. The receptor comes from an adult who received the AZD1222 COVID-19 vaccine. This chain uses TRBV7-7 with TRBJ2-1; a possible D gene is TRBD1 (5 bases). CDR3 protein: CASSSGTGYSEQFF. The DNA for the CDR3 is TGTGCCAGCAGTTCCGGTACAGGTTATAGTGAGCAGTTCTTC.